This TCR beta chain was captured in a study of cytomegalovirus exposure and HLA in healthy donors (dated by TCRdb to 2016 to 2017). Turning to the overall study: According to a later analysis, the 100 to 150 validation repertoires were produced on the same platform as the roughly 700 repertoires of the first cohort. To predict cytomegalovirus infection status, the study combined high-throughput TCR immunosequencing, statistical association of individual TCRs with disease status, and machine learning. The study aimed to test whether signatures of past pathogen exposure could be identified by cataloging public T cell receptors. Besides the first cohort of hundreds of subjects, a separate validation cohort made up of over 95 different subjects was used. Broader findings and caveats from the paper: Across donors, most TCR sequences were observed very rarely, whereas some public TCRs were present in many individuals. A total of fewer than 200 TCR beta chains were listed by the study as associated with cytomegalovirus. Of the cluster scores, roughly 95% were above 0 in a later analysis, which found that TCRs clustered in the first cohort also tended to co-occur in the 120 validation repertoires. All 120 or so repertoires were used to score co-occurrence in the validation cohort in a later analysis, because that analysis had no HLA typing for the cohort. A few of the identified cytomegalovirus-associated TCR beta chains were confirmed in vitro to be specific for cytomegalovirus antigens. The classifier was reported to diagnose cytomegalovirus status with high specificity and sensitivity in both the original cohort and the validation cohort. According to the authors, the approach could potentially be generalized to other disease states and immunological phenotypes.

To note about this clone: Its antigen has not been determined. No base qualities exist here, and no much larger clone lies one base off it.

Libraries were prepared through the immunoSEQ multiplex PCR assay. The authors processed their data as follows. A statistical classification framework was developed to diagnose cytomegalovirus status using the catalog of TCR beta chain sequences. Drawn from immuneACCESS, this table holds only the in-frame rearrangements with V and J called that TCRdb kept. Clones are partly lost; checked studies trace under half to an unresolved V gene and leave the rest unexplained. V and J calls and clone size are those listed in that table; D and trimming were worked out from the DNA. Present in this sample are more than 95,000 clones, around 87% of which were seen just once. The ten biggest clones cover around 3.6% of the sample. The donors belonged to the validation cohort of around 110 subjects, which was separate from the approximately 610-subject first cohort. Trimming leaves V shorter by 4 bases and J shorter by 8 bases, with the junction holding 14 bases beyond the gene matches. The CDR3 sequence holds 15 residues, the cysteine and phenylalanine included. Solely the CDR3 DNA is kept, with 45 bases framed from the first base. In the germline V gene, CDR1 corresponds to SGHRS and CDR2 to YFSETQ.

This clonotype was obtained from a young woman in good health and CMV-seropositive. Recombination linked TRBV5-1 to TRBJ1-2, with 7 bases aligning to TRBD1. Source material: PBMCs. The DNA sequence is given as TGCGCCAGCAGCCCCTCCAATGTGGGACAGAACGGCTACACCTTC. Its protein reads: CASSPSNVGQNGYTF.